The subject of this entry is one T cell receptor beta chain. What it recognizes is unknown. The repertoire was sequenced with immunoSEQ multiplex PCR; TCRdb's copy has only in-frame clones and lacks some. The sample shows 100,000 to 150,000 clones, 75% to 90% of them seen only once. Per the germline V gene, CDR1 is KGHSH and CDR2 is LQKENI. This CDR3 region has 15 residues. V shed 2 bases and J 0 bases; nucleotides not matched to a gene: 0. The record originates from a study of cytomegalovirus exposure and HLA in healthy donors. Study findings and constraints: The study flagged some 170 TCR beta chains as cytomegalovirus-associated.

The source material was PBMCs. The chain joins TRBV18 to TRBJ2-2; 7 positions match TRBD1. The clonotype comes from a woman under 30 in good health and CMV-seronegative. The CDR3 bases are TGTGCCAGCTCACCAGGGACAGCGAACACCGGGGAGCTGTTTTTT. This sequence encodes CASSPGTANTGELFF.